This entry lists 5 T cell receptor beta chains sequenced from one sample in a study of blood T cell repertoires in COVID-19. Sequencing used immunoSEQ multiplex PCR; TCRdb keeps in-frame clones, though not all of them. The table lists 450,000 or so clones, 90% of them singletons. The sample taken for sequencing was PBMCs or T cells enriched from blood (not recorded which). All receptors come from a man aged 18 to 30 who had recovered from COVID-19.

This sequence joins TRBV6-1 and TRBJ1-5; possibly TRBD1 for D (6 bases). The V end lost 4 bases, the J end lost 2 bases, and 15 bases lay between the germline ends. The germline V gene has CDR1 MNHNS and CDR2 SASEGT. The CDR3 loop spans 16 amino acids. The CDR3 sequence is CASSGRGPGGNQPQHF. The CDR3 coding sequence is TGTGCCAGCAGTGGCAGGGGCCCAGGGGGCAATCAGCCCCAGCATTTT.

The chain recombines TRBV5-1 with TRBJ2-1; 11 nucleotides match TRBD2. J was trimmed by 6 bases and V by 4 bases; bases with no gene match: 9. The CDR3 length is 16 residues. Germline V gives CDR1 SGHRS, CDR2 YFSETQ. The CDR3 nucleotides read TGCGCCAGCAGCCCACCCTATAGCGGGAGGGGCAATGAGCAGTTCTTC. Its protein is CASSPPYSGRGNEQFF. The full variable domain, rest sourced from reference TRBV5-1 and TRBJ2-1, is KAGVTQTPRYLIKTRGQQVTLSCSPISGHRSVSWYQQTPGQGLQFLFEYFSETQRNKGNFPGRFSGRQFSNSRSEMNVSTLELGDSALYLCASSPPYSGRGNEQFFGPGTRLTVL.

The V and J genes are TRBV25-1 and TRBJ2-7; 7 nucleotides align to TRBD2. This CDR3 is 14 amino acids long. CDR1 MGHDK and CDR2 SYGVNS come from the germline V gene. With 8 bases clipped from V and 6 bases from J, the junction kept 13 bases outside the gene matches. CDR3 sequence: CASGNLAAQGEQYF. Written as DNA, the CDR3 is TGTGCCAGCGGGAATCTAGCGGCGCAAGGCGAGCAGTACTTC.

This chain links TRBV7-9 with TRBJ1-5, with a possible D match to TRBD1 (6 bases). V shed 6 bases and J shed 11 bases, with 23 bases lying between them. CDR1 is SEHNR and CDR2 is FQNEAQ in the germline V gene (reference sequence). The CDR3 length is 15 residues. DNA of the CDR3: TGTGCCAGCAGATTGAGGGACAAGAACCTTTCAACCCAGCATTTT. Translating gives CASRLRDKNLSTQHF. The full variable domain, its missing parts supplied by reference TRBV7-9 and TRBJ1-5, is DTGVSQNPRHKITKRGQNVTFRCDPISEHNRLYWYRQTLGQGPEFLTYFQNEAQLEKSRLLSDRFSAERPKGSFSTLEIQRTEQGDSAMYLCASRLRDKNLSTQHFGDGTRLSIL.

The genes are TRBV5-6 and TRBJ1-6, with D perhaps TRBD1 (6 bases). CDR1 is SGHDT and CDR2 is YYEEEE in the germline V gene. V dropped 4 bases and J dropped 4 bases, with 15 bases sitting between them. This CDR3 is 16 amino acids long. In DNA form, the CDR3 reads TGTGCCAGCAGCCCAGGGCCGGACAGATATAATTCACCCCTCCACTTT. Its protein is CASSPGPDRYNSPLHF. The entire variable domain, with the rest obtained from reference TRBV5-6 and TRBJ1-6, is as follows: DAGVTQSPTHLIKTRGQQVTLRCSPKSGHDTVSWYQQALGQGPQFIFQYYEEEERQRGNFPDRFSGHQFPNYSSELNVNALLLGDSALYLCASSPGPDRYNSPLHFGNGTRLTVT.